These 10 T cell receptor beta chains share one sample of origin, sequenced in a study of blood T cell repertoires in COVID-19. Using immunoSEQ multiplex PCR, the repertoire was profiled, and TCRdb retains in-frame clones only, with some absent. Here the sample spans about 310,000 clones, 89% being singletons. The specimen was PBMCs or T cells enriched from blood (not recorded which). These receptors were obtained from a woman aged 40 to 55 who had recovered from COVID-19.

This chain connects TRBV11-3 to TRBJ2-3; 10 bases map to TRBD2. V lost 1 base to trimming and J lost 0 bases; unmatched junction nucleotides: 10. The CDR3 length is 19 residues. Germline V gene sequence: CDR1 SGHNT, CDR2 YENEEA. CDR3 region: CASSLGASGSLASTDTQYF. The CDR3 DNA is TGTGCCAGCAGCTTAGGGGCTAGCGGGAGCCTCGCTAGCACAGATACGCAGTATTTT.

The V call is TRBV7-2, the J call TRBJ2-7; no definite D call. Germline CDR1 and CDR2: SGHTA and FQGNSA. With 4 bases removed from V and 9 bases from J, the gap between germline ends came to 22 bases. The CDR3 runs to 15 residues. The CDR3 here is CASSSTTDEPLRQYF. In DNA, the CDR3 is TGTGCCAGCAGCTCAACTACCGACGAGCCGCTAAGGCAGTACTTC. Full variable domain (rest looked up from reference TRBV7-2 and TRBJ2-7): GAGVSQSPSNKVTEKGKDVELRCDPISGHTALYWYRQSLGQGLEFLIYFQGNSAPDKSGLPSDRFSAERTGGSVSTLTIQRTQQEDSAVYLCASSSTTDEPLRQYFGPGTRLTVT.

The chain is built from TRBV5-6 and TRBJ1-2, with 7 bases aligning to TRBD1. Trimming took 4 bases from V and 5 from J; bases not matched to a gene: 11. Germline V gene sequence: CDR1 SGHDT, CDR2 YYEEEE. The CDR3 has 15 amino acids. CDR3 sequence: CASSPPPDRTYGYTF. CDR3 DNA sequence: TGTGCCAGCAGCCCCCCCCCGGACAGGACTTATGGCTACACCTTC.

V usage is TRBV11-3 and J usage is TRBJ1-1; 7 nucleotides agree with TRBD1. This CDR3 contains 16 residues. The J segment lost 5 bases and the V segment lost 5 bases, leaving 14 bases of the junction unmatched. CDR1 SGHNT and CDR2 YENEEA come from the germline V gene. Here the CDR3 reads CASSQRQGWRKTEAFF. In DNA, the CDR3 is TGTGCCAGCAGCCAACGACAGGGATGGCGAAAGACTGAAGCTTTCTTT.

CDR3 in DNA: TGTGCCAGCAGCCACAGGGGGCTGACTGCAGATACGCAGTATTTT. Encoded protein: CASSHRGLTADTQYF. The genes are TRBV7-9 and TRBJ2-3, with 9 bases aligning to TRBD1. The CDR3 loop spans 15 amino acids. Germline CDR1 SEHNR, CDR2 FQNEAQ (reference sequence). J gave up 4 bases and V 5 bases, and 7 bases lay outside the gene matches. The entire variable domain, with the rest obtained from reference TRBV7-9 and TRBJ2-3, is as follows: DTGVSQNPRHKITKRGQNVTFRCDPISEHNRLYWYRQTLGQGPEFLTYFQNEAQLEKSRLLSDRFSAERPKGSFSTLEIQRTEQGDSAMYLCASSHRGLTADTQYFGPGTRLTVL.

CDR3 amino acids: CASSYSDNTNYGYTF. The CDR3 DNA reads as TGTGCCAGCAGTTACTCGGACAACACTAACTATGGCTACACCTTC. The chain recombines TRBV6-5 with TRBJ1-2; maybe TRBD1 (5 bases). Between the trimmed V and J ends, which lost 0 bases and 0 bases, there was a span of 8 bases. The CDR3 is 15 amino acids. Germline V gene lookup returns CDR1 MNHEY and CDR2 SVGAGI.

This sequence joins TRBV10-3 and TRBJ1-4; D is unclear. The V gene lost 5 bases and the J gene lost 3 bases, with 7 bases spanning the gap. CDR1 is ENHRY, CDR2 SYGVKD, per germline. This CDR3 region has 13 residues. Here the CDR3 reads CAISRVSNEKLFF. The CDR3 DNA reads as TGTGCCATCAGTCGGGTGTCTAATGAAAAACTGTTTTTT.

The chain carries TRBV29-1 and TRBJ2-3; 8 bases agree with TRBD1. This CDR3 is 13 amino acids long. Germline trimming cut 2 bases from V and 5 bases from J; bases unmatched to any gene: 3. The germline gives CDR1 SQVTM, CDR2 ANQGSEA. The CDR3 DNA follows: TGCAGCGTTGAATTACAGGGGGTAGATACGCAGTATTTT. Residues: CSVELQGVDTQYF.

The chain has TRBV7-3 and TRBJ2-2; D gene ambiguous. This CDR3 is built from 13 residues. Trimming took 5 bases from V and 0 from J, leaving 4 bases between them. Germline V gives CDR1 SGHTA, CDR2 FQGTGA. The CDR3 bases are TGTGCCAGCAGCCAGACGAACACCGGGGAGCTGTTTTTT. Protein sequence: CASSQTNTGELFF.

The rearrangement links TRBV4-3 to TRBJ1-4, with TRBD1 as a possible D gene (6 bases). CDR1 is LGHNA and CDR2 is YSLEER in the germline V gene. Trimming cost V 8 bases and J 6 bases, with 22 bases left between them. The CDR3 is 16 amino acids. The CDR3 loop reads CASGVQGHIGDEKLFF. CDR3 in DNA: TGCGCCAGCGGGGTACAGGGCCACATAGGGGATGAAAAACTGTTTTTT.